These 13 T cell receptor beta chains originate from one sample sequenced in a study of cytomegalovirus exposure and HLA in healthy donors. PCR used 60 Vbeta primers and 13 Jbeta primers. This table comes from immunoSEQ multiplex PCR, and its TCRdb copy is limited to in-frame clones, with some not included. The repertoire holds 120,000 or so clones, over 65% seen once, with more than 6.5% in the top ten. Sequencing was done on a sample of PBMCs. These receptors were taken from a woman in her 40s in good health and CMV-seropositive.

The chain joins TRBV6-1 to TRBJ2-1, with 10 bases matching TRBD2. The ends lost 8 bases at V and 8 bases at J; junction bases unmatched: 6. The CDR3 covers 13 residues. Germline assignment: CDR1 MNHNS and CDR2 SASEGT. Here the CDR3 DNA reads TGTGCCAGCGAGCTAGCGGGAGTCCATGAGCAGTTCTTC. Translation: CASELAGVHEQFF.

CDR3 loop: CAISESAQVSEQFF. CDR3 in DNA: TGTGCCATCAGTGAGTCGGCCCAGGTCAGTGAGCAGTTCTTC. The genes are TRBV10-3 and TRBJ2-1; D is uncertain. Germline V gene lookup returns CDR1 ENHRY and CDR2 SYGVKD. This CDR3 comprises 14 residues. V lost 0 bases, J lost 9 bases, and 12 bases lay in between.

CDR3 DNA sequence: TGTGCCAGTAGTACCTCAGGGGGCCGCACTGAAGCTTTCTTT. This codes for CASSTSGGRTEAFF. The rearrangement uses TRBV19 and TRBJ1-1, with 8 bases aligning to TRBD1. CDR1 is LNHDA, CDR2 SQIVND, per germline (reference sequence). V dropped 4 bases and J dropped 4; count of bases not matched to a gene: 5. CDR3 length: 14 amino acids. The whole variable domain, filled in from reference TRBV19 and TRBJ1-1, reads DGGITQSPKYLFRKEGQNVTLSCEQNLNHDAMYWYRQDPGQGLRLIYYSQIVNDFQKGDIAEGYSVSREKKESFPLTVTSAQKNPTAFYLCASSTSGGRTEAFFGQGTRLTVV.

This clone appeared a single time. Other DNA variants within this sample encode the same CDR3. The gene calls are TRBV18 and TRBJ1-2; 9 bases agree with TRBD1. With 6 bases clipped from V and 7 bases from J, the junction kept 12 bases outside the gene matches. The CDR3 length is 15 residues. Germline CDR1 KGHSH, CDR2 LQKENI. CDR3 DNA: TGTGCCAGCTCGCCGCAAGGACAGGGGAGGTCTGGCTACACCTTC. Its translation is CASSPQGQGRSGYTF.

This chain connects TRBV6-5 to TRBJ2-5; D not resolved. The last part of the DNA fits TRBJ2-7 better; the J call may be wrong. Per the germline V gene, CDR1 is MNHEY and CDR2 is SVGAGI. This CDR3 spans 14 amino acids. CDR3 DNA sequence: TGTGCCAGCAGTTACTCACGGTGGGGCTACGAGCAGTACTTC. Amino acid sequence: CASSYSRWGYEQYF.

V usage is TRBV5-1 and J usage is TRBJ1-1; 8 positions agree with TRBD1. V gave up 1 base and J gave up 8 bases; unmatched junction bases: 10. This CDR3 is 15 amino acids long. Germline V gene lookup returns CDR1 SGHRS and CDR2 YFSETQ. The CDR3 DNA reads as TGCGCCAGCAGCTTGAACGGACAGGGAGGAAGAGAAGCTTTCTTT. Translation gives CASSLNGQGGREAFF.

The chain couples TRBV4-2 to TRBJ2-7, with D maybe TRBD2 (6 bases). Per the germline V gene, CDR1 is LGHNA and CDR2 is YNFKEQ. The V end was cut by 4 bases, the J end by 0 bases, with 16 bases between. There are 16 residues in the CDR3. The chain's CDR3 is CASSPQGGDPSYEQYF. For the CDR3, the DNA is TGTGCCAGCAGCCCTCAGGGCGGGGACCCCTCCTACGAGCAGTACTTC.

The chain is built from TRBV7-8 and TRBJ2-7, with 7 bases that match TRBD1. Germline values: CDR1 SGHVS, CDR2 FQNEAQ. The CDR3 loop spans 12 amino acids. J gave up 11 bases and V 1 base, and 5 bases lay outside the gene matches. The CDR3 DNA reads TGTGCCAGCAGCTTAGGGGACAGTCAGGAGTACTTC. This translates into CASSLGDSQEYF.

Only a few counts were recorded for this clone. The rearrangement joins TRBV9 to TRBJ2-1, with TRBD2 matching over 8 bases. The germline CDR1 and CDR2 sequences are SGDLS and YYNGEE. Losses at the gene ends were 4 bases for V and 0 bases for J; bases not matched to a gene: 9. The CDR3 has 17 amino acids. CDR3 loop: CASSPRLAKSSYNEQFF. DNA for the CDR3: TGTGCCAGCAGCCCGCGACTAGCGAAGAGCTCCTACAATGAGCAGTTCTTC.

A single count supports this clone. V and J are TRBV30 and TRBJ1-6; D gene ambiguous. Germline V CDR1 and CDR2: GTSNPN, SVGIG (reference sequence). V dropped 0 bases and J dropped 0 bases, with 9 bases sitting between them. The CDR3 is 16 amino acids. CDR3 amino acids: CAWSVKVSSYNSPLHF. CDR3 sequence (DNA): TGTGCCTGGAGTGTAAAAGTGAGCTCCTATAATTCACCCCTCCACTTT.

This rearrangement joins TRBV20-1 to TRBJ2-5; no reliable D call. The germline V and J ends were trimmed by 6 bases and 2 bases, with 7 bases remaining between them. The CDR3 is 11 residues long. Per germline, CDR1 DFQATT and CDR2 SNEGSKA (reference sequence). The DNA for the CDR3 is TGCAGTGCGCACAGTCAAGAGACCCAGTACTTC. Translation gives CSAHSQETQYF.

The chain employs TRBV28 and TRBJ1-1; TRBD1 might be the D (5 bases). Germline loops: CDR1 MDHEN, CDR2 SYDVKM. The CDR3 is 14 amino acids. Trimming took off 6 bases at V and 6 bases at J, with 17 bases between the two ends. CDR3: CASSSVGGRPEAFF. CDR3 bases: TGTGCCAGCAGCTCCGTGGGGGGGAGACCTGAAGCTTTCTTT.

This clone appeared a few times. The chain couples TRBV4-2 to TRBJ2-7; D not resolved. CDR1 is LGHNA and CDR2 is YNFKEQ in the germline V gene. Between the trimmed V and J ends, which lost 1 base and 0 bases, there was a span of 4 bases. CDR3 length: 13 residues. CDR3 protein: CASSQGLSYEQYF. The DNA of the CDR3 is TGTGCCAGCAGCCAAGGACTCTCCTACGAGCAGTACTTC.